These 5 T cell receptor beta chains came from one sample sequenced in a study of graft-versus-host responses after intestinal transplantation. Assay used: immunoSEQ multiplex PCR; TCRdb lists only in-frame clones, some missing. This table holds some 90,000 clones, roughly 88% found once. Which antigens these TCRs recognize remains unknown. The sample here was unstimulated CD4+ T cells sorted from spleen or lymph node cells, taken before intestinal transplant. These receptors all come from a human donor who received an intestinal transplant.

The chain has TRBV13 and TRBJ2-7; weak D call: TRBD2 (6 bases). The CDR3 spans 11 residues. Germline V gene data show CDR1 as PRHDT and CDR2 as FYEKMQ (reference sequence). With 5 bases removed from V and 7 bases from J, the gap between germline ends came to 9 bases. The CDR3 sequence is CASSHAGEQYF. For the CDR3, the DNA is TGTGCCAGCAGCCACGCGGGGGAGCAGTACTTC.

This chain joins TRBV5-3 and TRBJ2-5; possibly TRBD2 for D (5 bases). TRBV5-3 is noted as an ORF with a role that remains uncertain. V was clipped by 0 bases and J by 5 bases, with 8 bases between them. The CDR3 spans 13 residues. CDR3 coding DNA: TGTGCCAGAAGCTTGGGGACGGGGGAGACCCAGTACTTC. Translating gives CARSLGTGETQYF.

The CDR3 sequence: CAITGTGGGSYGYTF. In DNA form, the CDR3 reads TGTGCCATCACCGGAACAGGGGGCGGTAGCTATGGCTACACCTTC. J is TRBJ1-2 and V is TRBV10-3, with TRBD1 matching 9 bases. J lost 4 bases, V lost 7 bases, and 10 bases had no gene match. The germline V gene encodes CDR1 ENHRY and CDR2 SYGVKD. The CDR3 runs 15 residues.

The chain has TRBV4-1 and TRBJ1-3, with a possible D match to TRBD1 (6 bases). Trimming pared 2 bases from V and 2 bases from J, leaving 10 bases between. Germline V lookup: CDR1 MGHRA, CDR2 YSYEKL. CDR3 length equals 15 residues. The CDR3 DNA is TGCGCCAGCAGCCAACAGGGGTTTGCTGGAAACACCATATATTTT. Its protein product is CASSQQGFAGNTIYF.

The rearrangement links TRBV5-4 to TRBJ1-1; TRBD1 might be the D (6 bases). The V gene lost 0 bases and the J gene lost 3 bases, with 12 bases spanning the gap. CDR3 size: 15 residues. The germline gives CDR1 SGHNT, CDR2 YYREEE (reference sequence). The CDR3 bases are TGTGCCAGCAGCTTGGCGAGGGGGTGGTACACTGAAGCTTTCTTT. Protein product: CASSLARGWYTEAFF.